This TCR beta chain came from a study of metastatic and nonmetastatic thyroid tumors. Study overall: Samples came from malignant and benign thyroid patients, and repertoires were compared across blood and tumor or nodule tissue.

Notes on the study in general: A significant increase in TCR beta diversity was reportedly seen in malignant thyroid tumors relative to benign nodules, in blood and tumor.

Under the authors' procedure: Clinicopathological groups supplied CDR3 differences that were used to build a distant-metastasis classifier for papillary thyroid cancer. TCRdb re-called the PCR reads through MiXCR. These V and J calls are TCRdb output, not the study's own analysis. The sample lists about 32,000 clones, 25% occurring once. By its share, this clone is medium-sized. Its antigen is undetermined. Per the germline V gene, CDR1 is SGHAT and CDR2 is FQNNGV. The CDR3 contains 12 residues. V lost 5 bases to trimming and J lost 12 bases, with 13 bases between them. Every patient was untreated before thyroid surgery.

The specimen sequenced was blood. The rearrangement links TRBV11-2 to TRBJ2-2; tentatively, D is TRBD1 or TRBD2 (6 bases each). The source of this sequence is a female donor with papillary thyroid cancer or a benign thyroid nodule (not recorded which). Some clones in this sample may be carry-over from other donors' samples. CDR3 in amino acids: CASSIGGIQLFF. The CDR3, as DNA: TGTGCCAGCAGCATAGGGGGGATTCAGCTGTTTTTT.